Below, 25 T cell receptor beta chains from the same sample are listed, as sequenced in a study of T cell changes during pregnancy in multiple sclerosis. The method was immunoSEQ multiplex PCR; TCRdb's version includes in-frame clones alone and lacks a portion of them. This sample carries about 71,000 clones, around 90% of them seen once, and the ten largest clones take roughly 5%. This specimen was CD8+ T cells from peripheral blood mononuclear cells, taken before pregnancy. The source of these receptors is a female donor with multiple sclerosis, enrolled in a pregnancy study.

V is TRBV29-1 and J is TRBJ1-1, with D perhaps matching TRBD1 (5 bases). Between the trimmed V and J ends, which lost 6 bases and 2 bases, there was a span of 10 bases. The CDR3 loop spans 12 amino acids. Per the germline V gene, CDR1 is SQVTM and CDR2 is ANQGSEA. CDR3 nucleotides: TGCAGCGTAGTCAGGGATAACACTGAAGCTTTCTTT. This gives the protein CSVVRDNTEAFF. Full variable domain (outside the CDR3, taken from reference TRBV29-1 and TRBJ1-1): SAVISQKPSRDICQRGTSLTIQCQVDSQVTMMFWYRQQPGQSLTLIATANQGSEATYESGFVIDKFPISRPNLTFSTLTVSNMSPEDSSIYLCSVVRDNTEAFFGQGTRLTVV.

About this clone: Other DNA sequences in this sample translate to the same CDR3. The chain has TRBV5-6 and TRBJ2-5; TRBD2 aligns across 12 bases. The CDR3 length is 14 residues. Per the germline V gene, CDR1 is SGHDT and CDR2 is YYEEEE. V lost 4 bases and J lost 7; bases outside the gene matches: 5. In DNA, the CDR3 is TGTGCCAGCAGCCGCCCGACTAGCGGGGGGACCCAGTACTTC. Residues: CASSRPTSGGTQYF.

This clone has a single count. This chain uses TRBV6-1 with TRBJ2-2; 7 nucleotides match TRBD1. This CDR3 spans 14 amino acids. Germline CDR1 and CDR2: MNHNS and SASEGT. V lost 4 bases, J lost 3 bases, and 2 bases stayed unmatched. In DNA, the CDR3 is TGTGCCAGCAGTGGGCAGGGGGACACCGGGGAGCTGTTTTTT. Translated, it gives CASSGQGDTGELFF.

The sample holds a few counts of this clone. This chain uses TRBV6-6 with TRBJ1-1; D call uncertain. Trimming stripped 6 bases from V and 7 bases from J, with 18 bases between. In germline, CDR1 is MNHNY, CDR2 SVGAGI (reference sequence). There are 14 residues in the CDR3. DNA for the CDR3: TGTGCCAGCAGCCGCTGGACGGGAGAGGGTGAAGCTTTCTTT. It translates to CASSRWTGEGEAFF.

As DNA, the CDR3 is TGTGCCAGCAGCCCCCCCCCGGGACAGATCTCCTACGAGCAGTACTTC. As protein: CASSPPPGQISYEQYF. The chain is built from TRBV11-2 and TRBJ2-7; 7 nucleotides agree with TRBD1. The germline V gene has CDR1 SGHAT and CDR2 FQNNGV. The CDR3 totals 16 residues. J gave up 0 bases and V 5 bases, and 10 bases lay outside the gene matches.

The table lists this clone with a count of one. The chain joins TRBV29-1 to TRBJ1-2; TRBD1 is a possible D gene (5 bases). Trimming took off 5 bases at V and 0 bases at J, with 10 bases between the two ends. Germline V CDR1 and CDR2: SQVTM, ANQGSEA. This CDR3 comprises 13 residues. The CDR3 region is CSVPDKANYGYTF. As DNA, the CDR3 is TGCAGCGTTCCGGACAAAGCTAACTATGGCTACACCTTC.

The chain combines TRBV21-1 with TRBJ2-3; TRBD2 reflects the table's D call only, with no check against the DNA. TRBV21-1 is designated a pseudogene. This CDR3 is 22 amino acids long. DNA for the CDR3: TGTGCCAGCAGCAAAAACGGGGAGATAAGCGGGGGGCTCTCTCCCAACACAGATACGCAGTATTTT. Residues: CASSKNGEISGGLSPNTDTQYF.

The rearrangement links TRBV19 to TRBJ2-7; perhaps TRBD1 as D (5 bases). Germline V CDR1 and CDR2: LNHDA, SQIVND (reference sequence). Trimming cost V 8 bases and J 5 bases, with 22 bases left between them. This CDR3 spans 15 amino acids. CDR3 bases: TGTGCCAGTTCCTACTCAGGGTCTTGGGTAGACGAGCAGTACTTC. This codes for CASSYSGSWVDEQYF.

The chain couples TRBV30 to TRBJ2-1, with 9 bases matching TRBD1. V dropped 2 bases and J dropped 8; count of bases not matched to a gene: 4. The CDR3 consists of 13 residues. Germline lookup yields CDR1 GTSNPN and CDR2 SVGIG (reference sequence). This chain's CDR3 is CAWSPTGGHEQFF. The CDR3 DNA sequence: TGTGCCTGGAGTCCTACAGGGGGCCATGAGCAGTTCTTC. The variable domain in full, with the rest retrieved from reference TRBV30 and TRBJ2-1, is SQTIHQWPATLVQPVGSPLSLECTVEGTSNPNLYWYRQAAGRGLQLLFYSVGIGQISSEVPQNLSASRPQDRQFILSSKKLLLSDSGFYLCAWSPTGGHEQFFGPGTRLTVL.

The chain links TRBV11-2 to TRBJ2-7; the D is unclear. This CDR3 has 13 amino acids. Germline CDR1 is SGHAT and CDR2 is FQNNGV. V was cut by 2 bases and J by 2 bases, with 7 bases left in between. This CDR3 reads CASSLTRTYEQYF. For the CDR3, the DNA is TGTGCCAGCAGCTTAACCAGGACCTACGAGCAGTACTTC.

This chain links TRBV6-1 with TRBJ2-7; 7 nucleotides align to TRBD1. CDR1 is MNHNS, CDR2 SASEGT, per germline. Unmatched junction bases numbered 6, after V lost 3 bases and J lost 1 base. The CDR3 spans 15 residues. The DNA for the CDR3 is TGTGCCAGCAGTGATATCGGGACAGCTTCCTACGAGCAGTACTTC. Its translation is CASSDIGTASYEQYF.

CDR3 loop: CASSQRYPSDAYNEQFF. The CDR3, as DNA: TGTGCCAGCAGCCAAAGATACCCTAGCGACGCCTACAATGAGCAGTTCTTC. The chain links TRBV4-2 to TRBJ2-1; D might be TRBD2 (6 bases). V shed 2 bases and J shed 2 bases, with 16 bases lying between them. Germline loops: CDR1 LGHNA, CDR2 YNFKEQ. The CDR3 is made up of 17 amino acids.

This chain uses TRBV7-3 with TRBJ1-2; perhaps TRBD1 as D (6 bases). Germline lookup yields CDR1 SGHTA and CDR2 FQGTGA. V was cut by 0 bases and J by 6 bases, with 11 bases left in between. The CDR3 is 14 amino acids. The CDR3 spells CASSLTGAGDGYTF. CDR3 nucleotides: TGTGCCAGCAGCTTAACGGGGGCAGGCGATGGCTACACCTTC.

This rearrangement joins TRBV19 to TRBJ1-1, with D unclear. V dropped 8 bases and J dropped 7 bases, with 20 bases sitting between them. CDR1 LNHDA and CDR2 SQIVND come from the germline V gene (reference sequence). CDR3 length equals 14 residues. The CDR3 DNA is TGTGCCAGTTTCCAATCTGCTGCGGGGATTGAAGCTTTCTTT. It translates to CASFQSAAGIEAFF.

This rearrangement joins TRBV6-1 to TRBJ2-1; 10 bases line up with TRBD2. After removal of 5 bases from V and 8 bases from J, the junction contained 9 bases not matched to a gene. The CDR3 runs 15 residues. Germline V lookup: CDR1 MNHNS, CDR2 SASEGT. The CDR3 DNA is TGTGCCAGCAGTTTCCGACTAGCGGGCGGTCATGAGCAGTTCTTC. Encoded protein: CASSFRLAGGHEQFF.

The chain recombines TRBV4-1 with TRBJ1-4; D might be TRBD1 (5 bases). Germline V CDR1 and CDR2: MGHRA, YSYEKL. Deletions cut 1 base from V and 5 bases from J, with 17 bases between. The CDR3 has 17 amino acids. The CDR3: CASSQAWEGGANEKLFF. In DNA, the CDR3 is TGCGCCAGCAGCCAAGCCTGGGAGGGTGGGGCGAATGAAAAACTGTTTTTT.

CDR3 DNA sequence: TGTGCCAGCGGCACAGGGGGGAACAATCAGCCCCAGCATTTT. Protein sequence: CASGTGGNNQPQHF. The chain is built from TRBV27 and TRBJ1-5, with 8 bases aligning to TRBD1. The V and J ends lost 8 bases and 3 bases, in that order; junction bases with no gene match: 6. The germline V gene encodes CDR1 MNHEY and CDR2 SMNVEV (reference sequence). The CDR3 runs to 14 residues.

V gene TRBV4-1 combines with J gene TRBJ2-1; no reliable D call. The V and J ends lost 0 bases and 14 bases respectively, with 17 bases between them. CDR1 and CDR2 from the germline V gene are MGHRA and YSYEKL. The CDR3 is 14 amino acids. CDR3 in DNA: TGCGCCAGCAGCCAAGAGGTGACTGCGGCCAAGGAGTTCTTC. It codes for CASSQEVTAAKEFF.

The chain links TRBV12-5 to TRBJ1-5, with TRBD1 matching 7 bases. CDR3 length: 17 residues. CDR1 and CDR2 (germline): LGHNT, FRNRAP. With 3 bases clipped from V and 3 bases from J, the junction kept 11 bases outside the gene matches. CDR3 nucleotide sequence: TGTGCTAGTGGTTTCACTACAGGGGTCTTCTTCAATCAGCCCCAGCATTTT. Its translation: CASGFTTGVFFNQPQHF.

This chain joins TRBV27 and TRBJ1-6, with 7 bases aligning to TRBD1. J was trimmed by 7 bases and V by 3 bases; bases with no gene match: 3. The germline gives CDR1 MNHEY, CDR2 SMNVEV (reference sequence). The CDR3 is 14 residues long. CDR3 in amino acids: CASSLTGPNSPLHF. CDR3 in DNA: TGTGCCAGCAGTTTGACAGGGCCGAATTCACCCCTCCACTTT.

The rearrangement joins TRBV7-9 to TRBJ2-3, with 14 bases matching TRBD2. CDR1 and CDR2 (germline): SEHNR, FQNEAQ (reference sequence). The CDR3 is 17 amino acids. V was pared by 4 bases and J by 0 bases, with 3 bases of the junction left unmatched. The CDR3 protein is CASSSGTSGGSTDTQYF. The CDR3 DNA reads as TGTGCCAGCAGCTCCGGGACTAGCGGGGGAAGCACAGATACGCAGTATTTT.

This chain links TRBV13 with TRBJ2-2; 7 nucleotides align to TRBD1. Unmatched junction bases numbered 9, after V lost 1 base and J lost 4 bases. Germline V lookup: CDR1 PRHDT, CDR2 FYEKMQ (reference sequence). This CDR3 is built from 17 residues. The CDR3 reads CASSLALETGTTGELFF. CDR3 bases: TGTGCCAGCAGCTTAGCGCTGGAGACAGGGACCACCGGGGAGCTGTTTTTT.

This rearrangement joins TRBV4-1 to TRBJ2-7; D is ambiguous. Looked up from germline, CDR1 is MGHRA and CDR2 is YSYEKL. The V gene lost 0 bases and the J gene lost 7 bases, with 19 bases spanning the gap. This CDR3 is 16 amino acids long. In DNA, the CDR3 is TGCGCCAGCAGCCAAGATCCTTCTACGGCAGACGGGGAGCAGTACTTC. This codes for CASSQDPSTADGEQYF.

V and J are TRBV14 and TRBJ1-1; a possible D gene is TRBD1 (5 bases). V was pared by 1 base and J by 0 bases, with 6 bases between. The germline gives CDR1 SGHDN, CDR2 FVKESK. CDR3 length: 14 residues. CDR3 sequence: CASSQGGVNTEAFF. The CDR3 DNA reads as TGTGCCAGCAGCCAAGGGGGCGTGAACACTGAAGCTTTCTTT.

The CDR3 DNA reads as TGTGCCAGCAGTTATGGGACAGGAGCCTACGAGCAGTACTTC. As protein: CASSYGTGAYEQYF. V gene TRBV27 combines with J gene TRBJ2-7; 8 bases fit TRBD1. Germline V lookup: CDR1 MNHEY, CDR2 SMNVEV (reference sequence). The CDR3 is 14 amino acids. Losses at the gene ends were 4 bases for V and 2 bases for J; bases not matched to a gene: 4.